The 5 T cell receptor beta chains below were found in one sample sequenced in a study of blood T cells in healthy people across ages (dated by TCRdb to about 2015). Library method: 5' RACE. The run used an Illumina HiSeq 2500. A second PCR of about 6 to 11 cycles was run with a J-beta primer mix and a sample-barcoded 5' primer. TCRdb reanalyzed the raw reads on its own, using fastp at Q25 for trimming and MiXCR for clone calling, and kept in-frame beta chains. Each CDR3 protein gets just one entry, which takes the most common genes and DNA from the rows behind it. The sample table records around 1.5 million distinct CDR3 sequences; around 59% of these occur just once. Of the sample, 5.5% to 8% falls within the top ten clones. The sequenced sample consisted of blood. The receptor set was obtained from a young man in good health.

The J gene is TRBJ2-1, the V gene TRBV7-8; 7 bases match TRBD2. Germline-derived CDR1 and CDR2 are SGHVS and FQNEAQ. The ends lost 9 bases at V and 3 bases at J; junction bases unmatched: 5. The CDR3 length is 13 residues. The CDR3, as DNA: TGTGCCAGTAAGCGGGGCAACTACAATGAGCAGTTCTTC. It encodes CASKRGNYNEQFF. Variable domain in full (rest from reference TRBV7-8 and TRBJ2-1): GAGVSQSPRYKVAKRGQDVALRCDPISGHVSLFWYQQALGQGPEFLTYFQNEAQLDKSGLPSDRFFAERPEGSVSTLKIQRTQQEDSAVYLCASKRGNYNEQFFGPGTRLTVL.

This chain connects TRBV7-9 to TRBJ1-2; 8 nucleotides align to TRBD1. V dropped 6 bases and J dropped 6; count of bases not matched to a gene: 12. The CDR3 covers 15 residues. Germline V gene lookup returns CDR1 SEHNR and CDR2 FQNEAQ (reference sequence). In DNA, the CDR3 is TGTGCCAGCAGTCCCGACAGGGGAGGCTACGATGGCTACACCTTC. Encoded protein: CASSPDRGGYDGYTF.

V and J are TRBV7-8 and TRBJ2-7; possibly TRBD1 for D (5 bases). This CDR3 is 18 amino acids long. Trimming pared 3 bases from V and 0 bases from J, leaving 21 bases between. Per the germline V gene, CDR1 is SGHVS and CDR2 is FQNEAQ. The CDR3 spells CASSFYPPDRPNSYEQYF. CDR3 sequence (DNA): TGTGCCAGCAGCTTCTACCCCCCAGACAGACCCAACTCCTACGAGCAGTACTTC.

The genes are TRBV4-2 and TRBJ2-1; TRBD2 aligns across 11 bases. The junction had 12 bases not matched to a gene; V was cut back by 5 bases and J by 6 bases. Germline values: CDR1 LGHNA, CDR2 YNFKEQ. The length of the CDR3 is 17 residues. As DNA, the CDR3 is TGTGCCAGCAGCACCCGACTAGCGGGGTATCTTCCCAATGAGCAGTTCTTC. Translating it yields CASSTRLAGYLPNEQFF.

The V call is TRBV28, the J call TRBJ2-1; 9 bases fit TRBD2. This CDR3 is 16 amino acids long. J lost 0 bases, V lost 4 bases, and 4 bases had no gene match. Germline CDR1 is MDHEN and CDR2 is SYDVKM. Here the CDR3 DNA reads TGTGCCAGCAGTTGGAGGCGGGGGGGCTCCTACAATGAGCAGTTCTTC. Amino acids: CASSWRRGGSYNEQFF.